This is a list of T cell receptor beta chains from one sample in a study of CD4+ T cells in melanoma. Sequencing used immunoSEQ multiplex PCR; TCRdb keeps in-frame clones, though not all of them. This table holds about 10,000 clones, about 73% found once. Sequencing was carried out using cells from a culture (not recorded whether cultured in vitro). Receptors originate from a human donor with melanoma. Each CDR3 is given with its conserved first and last residue. The D gene is left open where the match is weak. The size of a clone is reported for some rows only, either as once, few or many, or as a class for expanded clones.

clone_size: few; j_call: TRBJ1-2; v_call: TRBV14; d_call: NA; cdr3_aa: CASSQLPVGGYTF; cdr3_nt: TGTGCCAGCAGCCAATTACCTGTCGGCGGCTACACCTTC
clone_size: NA; j_call: TRBJ1-1; v_call: TRBV19; d_call: NA; cdr3_aa: CASSIGDHTEAFF; cdr3_nt: TGTGCCAGTAGTATAGGGGACCACACTGAAGCTTTCTTT
clone_size: NA; j_call: TRBJ1-2; v_call: TRBV14; d_call: NA; cdr3_aa: CASSQTANGYTF; cdr3_nt: TGTGCCAGCAGCCAGACAGCCAACGGCTACACCTTC
clone_size: few; j_call: TRBJ1-1; v_call: TRBV12-3/TRBV12-4; d_call: TRBD1; cdr3_aa: CASIRTGGTEAFF; cdr3_nt: TGTGCCAGCATTAGGACAGGGGGTACTGAAGCTTTCTTT
clone_size: NA; j_call: TRBJ2-7; v_call: TRBV10-3; d_call: NA; cdr3_aa: CAISEEGTGSYEQYF; cdr3_nt: TGTGCCATCAGTGAGGAGGGGACCGGTTCCTACGAGCAGTACTTC
clone_size: NA; j_call: TRBJ2-7; v_call: TRBV7-2; d_call: NA; cdr3_aa: CASSLSWGSYEQYF; cdr3_nt: TGTGCCAGCAGCTTAAGTTGGGGATCCTACGAGCAGTACTTC
clone_size: NA; j_call: TRBJ1-4; v_call: TRBV21-1; d_call: NA; cdr3_aa: CASSKKAQINEKLFF; cdr3_nt: TGTGCCAGCAGCAAGAAGGCACAGATTAATGAAAAACTGTTTTTT
clone_size: NA; j_call: TRBJ2-7; v_call: TRBV6-6; d_call: NA; cdr3_aa: CASSSRRGTYEQYF; cdr3_nt: TGTGCCAGCAGCAGCCGACGAGGGACCTACGAGCAGTACTTC
clone_size: NA; j_call: TRBJ2-7; v_call: TRBV5-1; d_call: TRBD1; cdr3_aa: CASSFAGQGHEQYF; cdr3_nt: TGCGCCAGCAGCTTTGCGGGACAGGGCCACGAGCAGTACTTC
clone_size: NA; j_call: TRBJ2-5; v_call: TRBV11-2; d_call: TRBD2; cdr3_aa: CASKRLAEYQETQYF; cdr3_nt: TGTGCCAGCAAGCGACTAGCGGAGTACCAAGAGACCCAGTACTTC
clone_size: NA; j_call: TRBJ1-6; v_call: TRBV5-5; d_call: NA; cdr3_aa: CASSPVVVNSGSPLHF; cdr3_nt: TGTGCCAGCAGCCCCGTTGTAGTTAATTCGGGGTCACCCCTCCACTTT
clone_size: NA; j_call: TRBJ1-5; v_call: TRBV21-1; d_call: NA; cdr3_aa: CASELRPGSNQPQHF; cdr3_nt: TGTGCCAGCGAACTTCGGCCGGGGAGCAATCAGCCCCAGCATTTT
clone_size: NA; j_call: TRBJ1-5; v_call: TRBV5-1; d_call: TRBD1; cdr3_aa: CASSSTGSEPQHF; cdr3_nt: TGCGCCAGCAGCTCGACAGGGTCGGAGCCCCAGCATTTT
clone_size: NA; j_call: TRBJ2-2; v_call: TRBV7-9; d_call: NA; cdr3_aa: CASSLARAELFF; cdr3_nt: TGTGCCAGCAGCTTAGCGCGAGCGGAGCTGTTTTTT
clone_size: NA; j_call: TRBJ1-1; v_call: TRBV4-1; d_call: NA; cdr3_aa: CASSHLSREAPEAFF; cdr3_nt: TGCGCCAGCAGCCACCTCAGTCGGGAGGCCCCGGAAGCTTTCTTT
clone_size: NA; j_call: TRBJ2-3; v_call: TRBV7-9; d_call: NA; cdr3_aa: CASSWGSAGTQYF; cdr3_nt: TGTGCCAGCAGCTGGGGCTCGGCCGGCACGCAGTATTTT
clone_size: NA; j_call: TRBJ2-7; v_call: TRBV5-1; d_call: TRBD1; cdr3_aa: CASSARQGGTYEQYF; cdr3_nt: TGCGCCAGCAGCGCGAGACAGGGGGGAACCTACGAGCAGTACTTC
clone_size: NA; j_call: TRBJ2-2; v_call: TRBV7-9; d_call: TRBD1; cdr3_aa: CASSPSPRGNRGRTGELFF; cdr3_nt: TGTGCCAGCAGCCCCTCCCCCCGTGGGAACAGGGGGCGTACCGGGGAGCTGTTTTTT
clone_size: once; j_call: TRBJ1-2; v_call: TRBV12-3/TRBV12-4; d_call: NA; cdr3_aa: CASSLGYGYTF; cdr3_nt: TGTGCCAGCAGTTTAGGGTATGGCTACACCTTC
clone_size: NA; j_call: TRBJ2-1; v_call: TRBV7-3; d_call: TRBD2; cdr3_aa: CASSLTSGGYNEQFF; cdr3_nt: TGTGCCAGCAGCTTGACTAGCGGGGGATACAATGAGCAGTTCTTC
clone_size: NA; j_call: TRBJ2-2; v_call: TRBV5-1; d_call: TRBD2; cdr3_aa: CASRYGLAGGPGELFF; cdr3_nt: TGCGCCAGCAGATACGGACTAGCGGGGGGACCCGGGGAGCTGTTTTTT
clone_size: NA; j_call: TRBJ2-5; v_call: TRBV3-1/TRBV3-2; d_call: NA; cdr3_aa: CASSLFGPWETQYF; cdr3_nt: TGTGCCAGCAGCCTCTTCGGGCCGTGGGAGACCCAGTACTTC
clone_size: NA; j_call: TRBJ2-1; v_call: TRBV7-3; d_call: NA; cdr3_aa: CASSSTLVAEQFF; cdr3_nt: TGTGCCAGCAGCTCCACACTAGTGGCTGAGCAGTTCTTC
clone_size: NA; j_call: TRBJ1-5; v_call: TRBV19; d_call: NA; cdr3_aa: CAGGDLRPSNQPQHF; cdr3_nt: TGTGCCGGGGGGGATTTGAGGCCCAGCAATCAGCCCCAGCATTTT
clone_size: NA; j_call: TRBJ1-1; v_call: TRBV19; d_call: NA; cdr3_aa: CASSIITAGLDTEAFF; cdr3_nt: TGTGCCAGTAGTATCATTACGGCCGGGTTAGACACTGAAGCTTTCTTT
clone_size: NA; j_call: TRBJ2-7; v_call: TRBV4-1; d_call: TRBD2; cdr3_aa: CASSLVTGGYYEQYF; cdr3_nt: TGCGCCAGCAGCCTAGTTACGGGGGGGTACTACGAGCAGTACTTC